This T cell receptor (beta chain) was observed in a study of blood T cell repertoires in COVID-19 (dated by TCRdb to about 2020). Study-level background: Samples from collaborators originated in the United States, Italy and Spain and spanned both the acute and convalescent phases of COVID-19. Where HLA class I and class II types were available, the types were taken from metadata supplied by the sample provider, not from assay-based typing. The samples were drawn from two sources: the first 160 participants of the ongoing ImmuneRACE study, and over 1,000 subjects contributed by 6 global collaborators. Nearly every sample came with metadata listing a de-identified subject ID, COVID-19 status, age in years and sex. The prospective study material was composed of cDNA or gDNA derived from T cells, B-cell-depleted T cells, or PBMCs. Subjects who had been exposed to COVID-19, were actively infected with it, or had recovered from it provided the deeply sampled blood TCRbeta repertoires that made up the dataset. A freely available public database, intended as a resource for researchers studying the immune response to SARS-CoV-2, is where the repertoires were released. The investigation overall reported the following: How much clinical and demographic metadata was included differed by source and by participant, and the metadata was provided uncurated.

Reading from cysteine to phenylalanine, the CDR3 counts 14 amino acids. CDR3 DNA is the only sequence kept; it has 42 bases, read in frame from the first base. Reading the germline V gene gives CDR1 SNHLY and CDR2 FYNNEI. V loses 6 bases at its end and J loses 4 bases; junction bases beyond the gene matches: 3. This clone was detected only once. What antigen it recognizes has not been identified. There are no base qualities to consult, and no much larger clone falls within one base. The immunoSEQ Assay, a bias-controlled multiplex PCR, was used to amplify TCRbeta CDR3 regions from genomic DNA. On the study's bioinformatics: Nucleated cell counts per sample were estimated from amplification of reference gene primers within the assay. To quantify the absolute abundance of each unique TCRbeta CDR3 rearrangement, sequence reads were collapsed and filtered. For each sample, productive Simpson clonality was calculated as the square root of Simpson's diversity index across productive rearrangements. TCRdb provides this immuneACCESS table in a form limited to in-frame rearrangements. Some clones are lacking; in checked studies, under half of them reflect an unresolved V gene, and why the rest are absent is not known. V and J calls plus clone size are reproduced from that table; the DNA served to infer D and trimming. Here the sample has about 59,000 clones; 65% to 90% occur a single time. The top ten constitute around 20% of the sample.

Collaborating institutions collected whole blood in K2EDTA tubes following their own protocols. For TCRbeta analysis, collaborators shipped samples as frozen whole blood, isolated PBMCs, or DNA extracted from either of those sample types. The chain was built from TRBV2 and TRBJ2-5, with TRBD2 matching 12 junction bases. This TCR came from a human donor in a cohort sampled during active COVID-19. Sequenced: peripheral blood. Here the CDR3 is given as CASRTGLAGETQYF. The nucleotide sequence reads TGTGCCAGCAGGACGGGACTAGCGGGAGAGACCCAGTACTTC.